The 21 T cell receptor beta chains reported below all come from one sample, sequenced in a study of blood T cell repertoires in COVID-19. Method: immunoSEQ multiplex PCR; TCRdb's copy keeps in-frame clones and lacks some. In the table there are 95,000 to 130,000 clones, around four fifths of which are singletons. The sample was peripheral blood. Every receptor here comes from a man aged 30 to 39 with acute or convalescent COVID-19.

For the CDR3, the DNA is TGTGCCAGCAGCGACAGGGACTATGGCTACACCTTC. Protein: CASSDRDYGYTF. The rearrangement uses TRBV9 and TRBJ1-2, with D maybe TRBD1 (6 bases). Trimming left V 3 bases short and J 3 bases short, with 6 bases between. CDR3 length: 12 amino acids. CDR1 and CDR2 from the germline V gene are SGDLS and YYNGEE.

The genes are TRBV27 and TRBJ2-1, with 7 nucleotides matching TRBD2. V was pared by 6 bases and J by 10 bases, with 9 bases of the junction left unmatched. CDR1 and CDR2 from the germline V gene are MNHEY and SMNVEV (reference sequence). The CDR3 totals 13 residues. The CDR3 DNA follows: TGTGCCAGCAGCCAGACTAGCTTTTGGGAGCAGTTCTTC. This encodes CASSQTSFWEQFF.

The gene calls are TRBV19 and TRBJ1-2, with D perhaps matching TRBD1 (5 bases). Germline lookup yields CDR1 LNHDA and CDR2 SQIVND (reference sequence). The CDR3 has 14 residues. V was cut by 2 bases and J by 4 bases, with 11 bases left in between. CDR3 sequence (DNA): TGTGCCAGTAGTATATTACGACAGCCCTATGGCTACACCTTC. It is translated as CASSILRQPYGYTF.

The J gene is TRBJ1-4, the V gene TRBV4-2; 9 bases line up with TRBD1. The ends lost 0 bases at V and 5 bases at J; junction bases unmatched: 4. The CDR3 has 16 residues. Germline values: CDR1 LGHNA, CDR2 YNFKEQ. DNA of the CDR3: TGTGCCAGCAGCCAAGACTCCGGGACAGGGAATGAAAAACTGTTTTTT. Protein product: CASSQDSGTGNEKLFF.

This clone was recorded a few times. The chain employs TRBV5-1 and TRBJ1-2; D unclear. The CDR3 runs to 13 residues. The germline CDR1 and CDR2 sequences are SGHRS and YFSETQ. With 0 bases removed from V and 4 bases from J, the gap between germline ends came to 7 bases. The CDR3 loop reads CASSLETAYGYTF. The CDR3 nucleotides are TGCGCCAGCAGCTTGGAAACAGCCTATGGCTACACCTTC.

The chain is built from TRBV30 and TRBJ1-2; possibly TRBD1 for D (6 bases). Germline V gene lookup returns CDR1 GTSNPN and CDR2 SVGIG (reference sequence). Trimming pared 4 bases from V and 5 bases from J, leaving 20 bases between. The CDR3 consists of 15 residues. CDR3 residues: CAWMKDRSNLYGYTF. DNA of the CDR3: TGTGCCTGGATGAAAGACAGGTCCAACCTTTATGGCTACACCTTC.

J is TRBJ1-2 and V is TRBV7-3; tentatively, D is TRBD1 (5 bases). V was cut by 5 bases and J by 0 bases, with 16 bases left in between. The CDR3 covers 16 residues. Germline values: CDR1 SGHTA, CDR2 FQGTGA. The CDR3 DNA reads TGTGCCAGCAGCCCCTCCGCGGGACTAGCTAACTATGGCTACACCTTC. It encodes CASSPSAGLANYGYTF.

The chain recombines TRBV3-1 (or the pseudogene TRBV3-2) with TRBJ2-7, with D possibly matching TRBD2 (6 bases). The V end was cut by 5 bases, the J end by 0 bases, with 14 bases between. Germline CDR1 and CDR2: LGHDT and YNNKEL (reference sequence). The CDR3 loop spans 15 amino acids. The CDR3: CASSGPSVSSYEQYF. In DNA, the CDR3 is TGTGCCAGCAGCGGACCTAGCGTTAGCTCCTACGAGCAGTACTTC.

The genes are TRBV5-1 and TRBJ2-2; tentative D call: TRBD2 (5 bases). CDR3 length: 15 amino acids. Per the germline V gene, CDR1 is SGHRS and CDR2 is YFSETQ. With 1 base removed from V and 1 base from J, the gap between germline ends came to 8 bases. CDR3 amino acids: CASSLIEGNTGELFF. In DNA, the CDR3 is TGCGCCAGCAGCTTGATTGAGGGGAACACCGGGGAGCTGTTTTTT. Variable domain in full (rest from reference TRBV5-1 and TRBJ2-2): KAGVTQTPRYLIKTRGQQVTLSCSPISGHRSVSWYQQTPGQGLQFLFEYFSETQRNKGNFPGRFSGRQFSNSRSEMNVSTLELGDSALYLCASSLIEGNTGELFFGEGSRLTVL.

This rearrangement joins TRBV30 to TRBJ1-5, with a weak D call TRBD1 (6 bases). Deletions cut 3 bases from V and 4 bases from J, with 7 bases between. From germline, CDR1 is GTSNPN and CDR2 SVGIG (reference sequence). The CDR3 loop spans 12 amino acids. CDR3 DNA: TGTGCCTGGAGAGGACAGAATCAGCCCCAGCATTTT. This translates into CAWRGQNQPQHF.

This chain connects TRBV30 to TRBJ2-1; D ambiguous. Deletions cut 4 bases from V and 3 bases from J, with 10 bases between. There are 13 residues in the CDR3. Per germline, CDR1 GTSNPN and CDR2 SVGIG (reference sequence). CDR3 region: CAWIDWNYNEQFF. DNA for the CDR3: TGTGCCTGGATAGACTGGAACTACAATGAGCAGTTCTTC.

The chain has TRBV10-1 and TRBJ2-4; 8 bases are shared with TRBD1. The CDR3 is 15 amino acids. The germline V gene encodes CDR1 WNHNN and CDR2 SYGVQD (reference sequence). V shed 5 bases, J shed 2 bases, and the junction held 5 bases outside the gene matches. The CDR3 loop reads CASSWQGATKNIQYF. In DNA, the CDR3 is TGCGCCAGCAGTTGGCAGGGGGCGACCAAAAACATTCAGTACTTC.

This chain joins TRBV29-1 and TRBJ2-1; a possible D gene is TRBD1 (7 bases). V lost 0 bases and J lost 7, with 13 bases in between. Germline CDR1 is SQVTM and CDR2 is ANQGSEA. The CDR3 length is 14 residues. The CDR3 region is CSVEDATGRNEQFF. The DNA for the CDR3 is TGCAGCGTTGAAGATGCGACAGGGAGGAATGAGCAGTTCTTC.

The CDR3 DNA reads TGTGCCAGCAGCCAAGAACCCAGGGGCCTATATGGCTACACCTTC. As protein: CASSQEPRGLYGYTF. The chain uses TRBV3-1 (or the pseudogene TRBV3-2) and TRBJ1-2; TRBD1 is a possible D gene (6 bases). This CDR3 has 15 residues. Germline V gives CDR1 LGHDT, CDR2 YNNKEL (reference sequence). Trimming cost V 0 bases and J 5 bases, with 13 bases left between them.

This chain joins TRBV23-1 and TRBJ2-5, with D possibly being TRBD1 (6 bases). TRBV23-1 counts as an open reading frame of uncertain function. The CDR3 totals 16 residues. V gave up 3 bases and J gave up 2 bases, with 16 bases separating them. This CDR3 is CASSHPSDRSQETQYF. The CDR3 DNA follows: TGCGCCAGCAGTCATCCTTCCGACAGGTCGCAAGAGACCCAGTACTTC.

The gene calls are TRBV15 and TRBJ1-1, with D hard to call. V was pared by 2 bases and J by 3 bases, with 13 bases between. The CDR3 runs 15 residues. CDR1 is LNHNV, CDR2 YYDKDF, per germline (reference sequence). In nucleotides, the CDR3 is TGTGCCACCAGCAGACAAACCGGGGAGGACACTGAAGCTTTCTTT. Protein sequence: CATSRQTGEDTEAFF.

J is TRBJ2-1 and V is TRBV7-9; 10 nucleotides align to TRBD1. Unmatched junction bases numbered 8, after V lost 5 bases and J lost 7 bases. The CDR3 spans 15 residues. Germline loops: CDR1 SEHNR, CDR2 FQNEAQ (reference sequence). The CDR3 loop reads CASSPGQGRRNEQFF. The CDR3 DNA is TGTGCCAGCAGCCCGGGACAGGGGCGCAGGAATGAGCAGTTCTTC.

This chain joins TRBV5-1 and TRBJ1-1, with D perhaps TRBD1 (5 bases). CDR1 and CDR2 from the germline V gene are SGHRS and YFSETQ. V lost 4 bases, J lost 5 bases, and 6 bases lay in between. The CDR3 covers 11 residues. CDR3 sequence reads: CASSAGTEAFF. The CDR3 DNA is TGCGCCAGCAGCGCAGGGACTGAAGCTTTCTTT.

The chain couples TRBV30 to TRBJ2-2, with D perhaps TRBD2 (7 bases). This CDR3 comprises 15 residues. Trimming stripped 7 bases from V and 4 bases from J, with 19 bases between. CDR1 is GTSNPN, CDR2 SVGIG, per germline (reference sequence). The CDR3 DNA sequence: TGTGCCTACGGCCGGGGGGCGGAGCTCACCGGGGAGCTGTTTTTT. Encoded protein: CAYGRGAELTGELFF.

The rearrangement joins TRBV30 to TRBJ1-1; no clear D. Germline V CDR1 and CDR2: GTSNPN, SVGIG (reference sequence). The ends were cut back, 3 bases at V and 4 bases at J, with 9 bases in the middle. The CDR3 is made up of 12 amino acids. The chain's CDR3 is CAWSRQVTEAFF. The CDR3 nucleotides read TGTGCCTGGAGCCGGCAGGTCACTGAAGCTTTCTTT.

The chain recombines TRBV2 with TRBJ1-1; maybe TRBD1 (6 bases). Between the trimmed V and J ends, which lost 6 bases and 6 bases, there was a span of 11 bases. This CDR3 comprises 12 residues. Germline lookup yields CDR1 SNHLY and CDR2 FYNNEI. CDR3 amino acids: CASSPGEPEAFF. The CDR3 bases are TGTGCCAGCAGCCCAGGGGAACCTGAAGCTTTCTTT.